The 19 T cell receptor beta chains below come from one sample, sequenced in a study of cytomegalovirus exposure and HLA in healthy donors. Use of 60 Vbeta and 13 Jbeta primers characterized the PCR. Data came from immunoSEQ multiplex PCR; TCRdb stores just in-frame clones and leaves some out. The sample carries roughly 170,000 clones, approximately 80% recorded once. The sample was PBMCs. These receptors were obtained from a woman aged 25-40 years in good health and CMV-seronegative.

This clone was detected once. The genes are TRBV27 and TRBJ2-1; D remains unclear. With 3 bases removed from V and 8 bases from J, the gap between germline ends came to 5 bases. The CDR3 totals 11 residues. Germline V gene sequence: CDR1 MNHEY, CDR2 SMNVEV (reference sequence). Written as DNA, the CDR3 is TGTGCCAGCAGTTTTTATGATGAGCAGTTCTTC. Translated, it gives CASSFYDEQFF.

Notes on this clone: This same CDR3 is encoded by further DNA sequences in the sample. The chain couples TRBV19 to TRBJ1-1; weak D call: TRBD1 (5 bases). Germline CDR1 is LNHDA and CDR2 is SQIVND (reference sequence). CDR3 length equals 14 residues. The V end lost 5 bases, the J end lost 2 bases, and 12 bases lay between the germline ends. The CDR3 nucleotides read TGTGCCAGTAGTCGTGACAGAGGAAACACTGAAGCTTTCTTT. This sequence encodes CASSRDRGNTEAFF.

The rearrangement joins TRBV9 to TRBJ1-2; D is possibly TRBD1 (6 bases). Trimming stripped 0 bases from V and 4 bases from J, with 13 bases between. CDR3 length: 15 amino acids. Per germline, CDR1 SGDLS and CDR2 YYNGEE. The CDR3 coding sequence is TGTGCCAGCAGCGTAGGGACAGCCCACTTCTATGGCTACACCTTC. Translating gives CASSVGTAHFYGYTF.

This chain joins TRBV6-5 and TRBJ2-7; tentatively, D is TRBD2 (6 bases). The germline V gene encodes CDR1 MNHEY and CDR2 SVGAGI. The germline V and J ends were trimmed by 6 bases and 1 base, with 16 bases remaining between them. The CDR3 spans 15 residues. The CDR3 DNA reads as TGTGCCAGCAGCCGCGGGGCAGGGAAGTCCTACGAGCAGTACTTC. This translates into CASSRGAGKSYEQYF.

The rearrangement joins TRBV28 to TRBJ1-5; D call uncertain. CDR1 and CDR2 from the germline V gene are MDHEN and SYDVKM. The V end lost 8 bases, the J end lost 5 bases, and 16 bases lay between the germline ends. CDR3 size: 14 residues. CDR3 region: CASAIPLADQPQHF. In DNA, the CDR3 is TGTGCCAGCGCTATCCCCTTGGCGGATCAGCCCCAGCATTTT.

This chain links TRBV6-4 with TRBJ1-1, with D perhaps matching TRBD1 (5 bases). Trimming removed 2 bases from V and 3 bases from J, with 10 bases in between. Germline CDR1 reads MRHNA; CDR2 reads SNTAGT. The CDR3 totals 14 residues. The CDR3 loop reads CASSDSSGDTEAFF. The CDR3 DNA sequence: TGTGCCAGCAGTGACAGCTCGGGGGACACTGAAGCTTTCTTT.

The chain combines TRBV5-6 with TRBJ2-3, with 11 nucleotides matching TRBD2. Germline trimming cut 5 bases from V and 6 bases from J; bases unmatched to any gene: 11. CDR3 length: 16 amino acids. CDR1 is SGHDT, CDR2 YYEEEE, per germline. The CDR3 region is CASSLLAGARKDTQYF. In DNA form, the CDR3 reads TGTGCCAGCAGTTTACTAGCGGGGGCCCGAAAGGATACGCAGTATTTT.

J is TRBJ2-7 and V is TRBV5-1; D might be TRBD1 (6 bases). Germline V gene lookup returns CDR1 SGHRS and CDR2 YFSETQ. The CDR3 is 18 amino acids. V dropped 2 bases and J dropped 3 bases, with 24 bases sitting between them. The CDR3 here is CASSLAPAGGRPLYEQYF. CDR3 sequence (DNA): TGCGCCAGCAGCTTAGCCCCCGCTGGGGGCCGCCCCCTCTACGAGCAGTACTTC.

This rearrangement joins TRBV5-1 to TRBJ2-2; 7 bases are a match to TRBD2. CDR1 and CDR2 (germline): SGHRS, YFSETQ. The CDR3 extends over 13 amino acids. V lost 4 bases, J lost 6 bases, and 3 bases stayed unmatched. DNA of the CDR3: TGCGCCAGCAGCCAAGGGAGGGCCGGGGAGCTGTTTTTT. Amino acids: CASSQGRAGELFF.

This clone was seen only a few times. The gene calls are TRBV5-4 and TRBJ1-6; TRBD1 might be the D (6 bases). The CDR3 has 15 residues. The ends were cut back, 4 bases at V and 6 bases at J, with 14 bases in the middle. The germline CDR1 and CDR2 sequences are SGHNT and YYREEE (reference sequence). CDR3 nucleotide sequence: TGTGCCAGCAGCGCTACAGGGAGGGGTAATTCACCCCTCCACTTT. Amino acids: CASSATGRGNSPLHF.

V is TRBV6-1 and J is TRBJ1-6; D is unresolved. CDR1 is MNHNS and CDR2 is SASEGT in the germline V gene. Trimming removed 4 bases at V and 4 bases at J, with 8 bases between. The CDR3 covers 14 residues. CDR3 in amino acids: CASSAGPYNSPLHF. The DNA of the CDR3 is TGTGCCAGCAGTGCAGGTCCGTATAATTCACCCCTCCACTTT.

CDR3 DNA: TGTGCCAGCAGAGGGATGTCCTGGACAGGGGGCTACGAGCAGTACTTC. Protein product: CASRGMSWTGGYEQYF. The chain uses TRBV28 and TRBJ2-7; 10 bases are shared with TRBD1. The trim removed 6 bases at V and 3 bases at J, leaving 11 bases unmatched. CDR3 length: 16 amino acids. Germline V lookup: CDR1 MDHEN, CDR2 SYDVKM. Filled out from reference TRBV28 and TRBJ2-7, the complete variable domain reads DVKVTQSSRYLVKRTGEKVFLECVQDMDHENMFWYRQDPGLGLRLIYFSYDVKMKEKGDIPEGYSVSREKKERFSLILESASTNQTSMYLCASRGMSWTGGYEQYFGPGTRLTVT.

V usage is TRBV19 and J usage is TRBJ2-5; 7 nucleotides agree with TRBD1. Germline lookup yields CDR1 LNHDA and CDR2 SQIVND (reference sequence). The junction had 4 bases not matched to a gene; V was cut back by 0 bases and J by 9 bases. The CDR3 has 13 residues. This CDR3 is CASSIEQGLPQYF. The CDR3 bases are TGTGCCAGTAGTATAGAACAGGGGTTGCCCCAGTACTTC.

On this clone: An end of the junction differs from the germline gene, which may be a read error. The V gene is TRBV7-9, the J gene TRBJ2-5; weak D call: TRBD2 (6 bases). The CDR3 loop spans 15 amino acids. Germline V gene lookup returns CDR1 SEHNR and CDR2 FQNEAQ (reference sequence). The CDR3 loop is CSSSLVDYLQETQYF. DNA of the CDR3: TGTTCCAGCAGCTTAGTGGACTATCTACAAGAGACCCAGTACTTC.

The gene calls are TRBV11-2 and TRBJ1-2; 7 positions match TRBD1. Germline trimming cut 5 bases from V and 3 bases from J; bases unmatched to any gene: 18. CDR1 and CDR2 from the germline V gene are SGHAT and FQNNGV. The CDR3 extends over 18 amino acids. CDR3 amino acids: CASSPRKPTGQRHYGYTF. The CDR3 nucleotides read TGTGCCAGCAGCCCTCGAAAACCAACGGGACAGCGACACTATGGCTACACCTTC.

The genes are TRBV11-2 and TRBJ2-1; D gene uncertain. CDR3 size: 15 residues. The germline V gene has CDR1 SGHAT and CDR2 FQNNGV. V shed 3 bases and J shed 4 bases, with 13 bases lying between them. The CDR3, as DNA: TGTGCCAGCAGCTTGGTGGGCGCGAAATACAATGAGCAGTTCTTC. Amino acids: CASSLVGAKYNEQFF.

V is TRBV19 and J is TRBJ2-7; 8 bases agree with TRBD1. Unmatched junction bases numbered 9, after V lost 5 bases and J lost 3 bases. The CDR3 runs 15 residues. The germline V gene encodes CDR1 LNHDA and CDR2 SQIVND (reference sequence). CDR3 loop: CASSPTDRDDYEQYF. CDR3 bases: TGTGCCAGTAGTCCCACGGACAGGGATGACTACGAGCAGTACTTC. Full variable domain (missing parts from reference TRBV19 and TRBJ2-7): DGGITQSPKYLFRKEGQNVTLSCEQNLNHDAMYWYRQDPGQGLRLIYYSQIVNDFQKGDIAEGYSVSREKKESFPLTVTSAQKNPTAFYLCASSPTDRDDYEQYFGPGTRLTVT.

In its sample, this clone was seen a few times. The gene calls are TRBV5-6 and TRBJ2-7; D perhaps matches TRBD1 (6 bases). Trimming took 1 base from V and 6 from J, leaving 11 bases between them. The CDR3 sequence is 13 residues long. The V gene's germline CDR1 is SGHDT and CDR2 YYEEEE. The CDR3 here is CASSLLGGSEQYF. The CDR3 nucleotides are TGTGCCAGCAGCTTGTTAGGGGGATCCGAGCAGTACTTC.

This clone was seen more than once but under ten times. This chain links TRBV9 with TRBJ2-1; D is possibly TRBD2 (6 bases). The CDR3 is 16 amino acids. Trimming stripped 2 bases from V and 0 bases from J, with 12 bases between. Germline assignment: CDR1 SGDLS and CDR2 YYNGEE. The CDR3 bases are TGTGCCAGCAGCGTCGGGGACTTGAGCTCCTACAATGAGCAGTTCTTC. This gives the protein CASSVGDLSSYNEQFF. Variable domain in full (rest from reference TRBV9 and TRBJ2-1): DSGVTQTPKHLITATGQRVTLRCSPRSGDLSVYWYQQSLDQGLQFLIQYYNGEERAKGNILERFSAQQFPDLHSELNLSSLELGDSALYFCASSVGDLSSYNEQFFGPGTRLTVL.